This T cell receptor (beta chain) was profiled in a study of T-cell reconstitution after alpha-beta-depleted transplantation in children. This CDR3 is 14 amino acids long. The germline V gene has CDR1 MNHEY and CDR2 SVGEGT. The ends were cut back, 2 bases at V and 9 bases at J, with 15 bases in the middle. About this clonotype itself: Its target is unknown.

Using unique molecular identifiers, the investigators prepared the TCRbeta library. One entry per CDR3 protein results from TCRdb running MiXCR on the PCR reads. The table lists under 300,000 distinct CDR3 sequences, 11% of them singletons, with about 20% in the top ten. Broader study findings: Reports say that about two months after transplant, the alpha-beta T cells came out of several hundred graft clones that had expanded.

This chain uses TRBV6-2 or TRBV6-3 with TRBJ2-3; perhaps TRBD2 as D (6 bases). This clonotype was obtained from a male patient under 10 years old who had a stem cell transplant for chronic granulomatous disease, so the T cells may come from the graft donor. The sample consisted of peripheral blood, taken 180 days after TCRalphabeta/CD19-depleted stem cell transplant. The CDR3 loop reads CASSYAGTPTTQYF. The CDR3 nucleotides are TGTGCCAGCAGTTACGCAGGGACTCCGACCACGCAGTATTTT.